The present T cell receptor beta chain was sequenced within a study of T cell clones after liver transplantation. Study-wide background: Post-transplant blood was tracked for graft-donor-reactive T cell clones identified in a pre-transplant mixed lymphocyte reaction. As an antigen-independent comparator, third-party-reactive TCRbeta sequences came from pre-transplant mixed lymphocyte reactions.

Remarks on this clone: The antigen remains undetermined.

Assay used: immunoSEQ multiplex PCR; TCRdb lists only in-frame clones, some missing. This table has 9,500 to 10,000 clones, about 72% appearing once. The CDR3 has 12 amino acids. Germline CDR1 is LNHDA and CDR2 is SQIVND (reference sequence). Trimming took 6 bases from V and 2 from J, leaving 7 bases between them. Study conclusions and caveats: Conclusions were preliminary, with small, heterogeneous patient groups. Low donor cell numbers restricted donor-reactive repertoire measurement in two subjects.

Sequences were derived from CD8+ T cells from blood, sampled at the approximately 16-month timepoint. The chain uses TRBV19 and TRBJ2-5; D is unresolved. The receptor comes from a human patient who received a liver transplant. Part of the T cell pool may stem from the graft donor. CDR3 sequence (DNA): TGTGCCAGTAGGGCTATGCAAGAGACCCAGTACTTC. Its translation: CASRAMQETQYF.